This T cell receptor beta chain stems from a study of cytomegalovirus exposure and HLA in healthy donors (dated by TCRdb to 2015 to 2018). Context from the whole study: In an earlier analysis of approximately 640 of the donors, around 290 Gb of sequence data and 90 million to 120 million unique TCR beta sequences from about 179 million T cells were reported. Roughly 300 gigabases of sequencing data and approximately 92 million unique TCR sequences made up an early release that covered approximately 700 HLA-typed donors. The genetic ancestry cluster associated with self-reported Caucasian donors included 81% of the approximately 400 genotyped donors. The study aimed to test whether cataloging public T cell receptors could reveal signatures of past pathogen exposure. The study profiled the T cell repertoires of 550 to 700 subjects by immunosequencing and related them to cytomegalovirus serostatus. Along with the 666-subject first cohort, a separate validation cohort of around 120 different subjects was used. The study combined high-throughput TCR immunosequencing, statistical association of individual TCRs with disease status, and machine learning to predict cytomegalovirus infection status. A later analysis re-examined previously published TCR beta repertoires from 610 or so donors and added high-resolution HLA genotyping to investigate patterns of TCR occurrence. In the later analysis, no new phenotypic data were used to find candidate immune exposures; instead, reliance was placed on TCR beta sequences and their occurrence across donors. In an earlier analysis of 587 of the donors, high-throughput TCR beta sequencing was used to judge whether each TCR beta V gene segment behaved as functional or pseudogenic. Donor age, sex, ethnicity and CMV serostatus were compiled alongside the repertoire data. A later genetic analysis took genome-wide SNP genotypes for 398 of the 666 donors and used that subset as a discovery cohort. All discovery cohort repertoires had been generated on a single sequencing platform. Both class I and class II loci were covered by HLA typing, at four-digit resolution. The number of typed donors differed by locus: about 629-630 for A, B, C, DRB1 and DQB1; approximately 520 for DQA1; approximately 610 for DPA1; and around 490 for DPB1. Roughly five DR-DQ haplotypes were treated as single units for association and clustering because of strong linkage in the cohort. Among about 400 genotyped donors of the cohort, an average of around 240,000 unique TCR beta nucleotide sequences was sequenced per donor, of which approximately 19% were non-productive. General study outcomes and caveats: A later analysis found that TCR association rates varied across HLA loci, with DRB1 alleles showing the most associated TCRs and HLA-C alleles the fewest. Because the 87-base-pair reads could not distinguish some IMGT-functional V segments, including TRBV6-2 and TRBV6-3, those segments were excluded. Most CMV-associated TCR beta chains appeared to be HLA-restricted in a later analysis, and the HLA associations seemed to be driven largely by CMV exposure. A later analysis reported that several top co-occurrence clusters appeared linked to parvovirus B19, influenza, CMV and Epstein-Barr virus. Compared with the approximately 670-donor mean, donors in an Asian-associated ancestry cluster had fewer N-insertions in productive TCRs, according to a later genetic analysis. A cluster of highly shared sequence variants was judged likely to be a technical artifact of the sequencing pipeline. In a later analysis, HLA-associated TCR beta chains were found to be more clonally expanded and to have lower generation probabilities than equally common non-associated chains. The earlier analysis of approximately 540 of the donors excluded 15 to 20 rarely observed V segments, including chromosome 9 orphons, because counts were too low. It was suggested by the authors that the approach could potentially be generalized to other disease states and immunological phenotypes. A further reported finding was that TCR beta sequences accurately predicted the HLA-A and HLA-B alleles for most subjects in the first cohort. In a later analysis, 16,951 TCR beta sequences were associated with specific HLA alleles at a false discovery rate of 0.05. Three of the identified cytomegalovirus-associated TCR beta chains were confirmed in vitro to be specific for cytomegalovirus antigens. Because some donors lacked HLA typing at each locus, the association tests relied only on the typed subset. The cohort was sequenced for TCR beta chains only, and without alpha or paired-chain data the features that could be detected were limited. Linkage disequilibrium might explain the correlated functional status among segregating V segments, but an unknown experimental factor could not be ruled out. The only immune exposure information available for the cohort was CMV serostatus. The classifier was reported to diagnose cytomegalovirus status with high specificity and sensitivity in both the original cohort and the validation cohort. When HLA alleles, especially DR and DQ, strongly co-occurred, TCR associations were difficult to assign to individual alleles. Presence/absence analyses assumed roughly uniform sequencing depth across donors, an assumption that may not hold. An earlier analysis of approximately 530 of the donors showed that most TCR beta V segments appeared in productive rearrangements either about 87% or about 30% of the time, which broadly matched IMGT annotations. Most TCR sequences were observed very rarely across donors, whereas some public TCRs were present in many individuals. The study listed 164 TCR beta chains as associated with cytomegalovirus. A later genetic analysis associated a missense DCLRE1C variant with V-gene and J-gene trimming of TCR beta chains, and an independent cohort replicated the association.

Remarks on this clone: It has no known antigen specificity. No quality values exist for individual bases; no much larger clone is one base distant.

The receptor library was made with the immunoSEQ multiplex PCR assay. A mixture of 60 forward primers for TCR Vbeta segments and 13 reverse primers for TCR Jbeta segments was used in the multiplex PCR. The CDR3 region of rearranged TCR beta genes was amplified from genomic DNA by a multiplex PCR assay. Amplified TCR beta libraries were sequenced as 87-base-pair reads on the Illumina HiSeq System. The published analysis was carried out like this. A later analysis counted tens of millions of unique TCR beta chains across the 550 to 800 repertoires, and roughly 10 million of these chains were shared by at least two donors. To remove PCR and sequencing errors, raw reads were error-corrected and collapsed into unique sequences using a nearest-neighbor algorithm that merged closely related sequences. To assign V, D and J gene segments, CDR3 sequences were aligned to IMGT reference sequences. Each retained sequence needed at least a six-nucleotide match to both a V gene segment and a J gene segment. Rearrangements were classified as productive when the CDR3 lacked stop codons and remained in frame with V and J, and all other rearrangements were classified as non-productive. CDR3 was defined by IMGT convention, running from the second conserved V-encoded cysteine to the conserved J-encoded phenylalanine. In an earlier analysis of some 550 of the donors, sequences lacking an unambiguous match to a single V gene segment were excluded. An earlier analysis of 500 to 600 of the donors classified V segments as functional when productive rearrangements were above 56.7% and as segregating when the standard deviation between donors was above 5%. A statistical classification framework was built to diagnose cytomegalovirus status from the catalog of TCR beta chain sequences. In a later analysis, TCR nucleotide sequences were compared against IMGT/GENE-DB human TR gene sequences so that V and J genes could be assigned. The TCRdist pipeline was used in a later analysis to assign CDR3 sequences and most-parsimonious VDJ recombination scenarios. In a later analysis, every TCR beta chain was defined by the combination of its CDR3 amino acid sequence and its V-gene family, and reads without a unique V-gene family were dropped. In a later analysis, around 650 highly shared, low-generation-probability nucleotide sequences were removed to address suspected cross-contamination and a sequencing artifact. In a later analysis, a clonal expansion index was calculated for each public chain from normalized within-repertoire ranks of inferred template counts. A later analysis computed generation probabilities with a VDJ recombination model fitted to out-of-frame rearrangements, and checked the results against IGoR. In a later analysis, TCR-TCR, TCR-HLA and TCR-CMV co-occurrence was scored with hypergeometric tests, and a repertoire-size bias correction was applied to TCR pairs. False discovery rates were estimated in a later analysis by permuting HLA or CMV assignments 20 times. In a later analysis, co-occurring TCRs were grouped with DBSCAN, and TCRdist sequence similarity was added when clustering was performed within HLA-allele-positive subsets. Co-occurrence clustering excluded repertoires with fewer than 30,000 or more than 120,000 public chains, plus five with anomalous nucleotide sharing. What TCRdb holds here is the immuneACCESS table cut down to in-frame rearrangements. Part of the clones is not present; checked against another copy, under half of the missing clones reflect an unresolved V gene, and the others are unexplained. V, J and clone size are those of that table, while D and trimming were read from the DNA. This sample lists 150,000 to 200,000 clones; more than 75% were detected once. About 15% of the sample goes to the ten largest clones.

The CDR3 runs 13 amino acids, cysteine and phenylalanine included. The entry retains the CDR3 DNA only, 39 bases that are in frame from base 1. The germline V end is reduced by 4 bases and the J end by 9 bases; junction bases left unmatched: 6. CDR1 and CDR2 are drawn from the germline V gene: SGHTA, FQGNSA. The cohort consisted of more than 650 healthy bone marrow donors. At the time of sampling, all cohort members were nominally healthy, though unrecorded immune exposures were likely present. The donor was CMV seronegative and belonged to the group of 320 or so seronegative cohort members. A peripheral blood sample was collected from each donor, and TCR beta sequencing was performed on peripheral blood mononuclear cells. Genomic DNA extraction from the blood cell samples was performed with the Qiagen DNeasy Blood Extraction Kit.

This TCR was recovered from a woman in her 40s in good health and CMV-seronegative. The chain couples TRBV7-2 to TRBJ2-1, with 7 bases aligning to TRBD1. Sequenced sample: PBMCs. Read as DNA, the sequence is TGTGCCAGCAGCTCGACAGGGTACGGTGAGCAGTTCTTC. Its amino acids are CASSSTGYGEQFF.